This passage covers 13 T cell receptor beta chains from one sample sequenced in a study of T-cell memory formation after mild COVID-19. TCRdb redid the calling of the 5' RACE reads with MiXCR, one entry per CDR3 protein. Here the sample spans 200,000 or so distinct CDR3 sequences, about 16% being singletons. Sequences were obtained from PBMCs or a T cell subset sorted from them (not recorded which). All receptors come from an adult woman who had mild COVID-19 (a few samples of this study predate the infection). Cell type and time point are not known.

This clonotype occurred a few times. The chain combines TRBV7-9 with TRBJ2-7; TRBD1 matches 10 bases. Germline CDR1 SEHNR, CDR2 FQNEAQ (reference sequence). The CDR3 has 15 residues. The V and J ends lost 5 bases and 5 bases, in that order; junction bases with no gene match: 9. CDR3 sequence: CASSPETGGPHEQYF. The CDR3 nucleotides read TGTGCCAGCAGCCCCGAGACAGGGGGCCCCCACGAGCAGTACTTC.

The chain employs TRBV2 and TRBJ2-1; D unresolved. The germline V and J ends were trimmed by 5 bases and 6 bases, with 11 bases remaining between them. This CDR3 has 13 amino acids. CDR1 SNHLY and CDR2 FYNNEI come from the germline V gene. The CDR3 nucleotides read TGTGCCAGCAGTATAGGGCGGACCAATGAGCAGTTCTTC. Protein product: CASSIGRTNEQFF.

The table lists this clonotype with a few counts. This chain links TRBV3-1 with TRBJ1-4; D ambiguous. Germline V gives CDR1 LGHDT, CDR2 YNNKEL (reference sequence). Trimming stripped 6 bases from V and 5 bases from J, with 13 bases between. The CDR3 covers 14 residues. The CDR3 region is CASRRGSMNEKLFF. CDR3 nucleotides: TGTGCCAGCAGGCGCGGGTCGATGAATGAAAAACTGTTTTTT.

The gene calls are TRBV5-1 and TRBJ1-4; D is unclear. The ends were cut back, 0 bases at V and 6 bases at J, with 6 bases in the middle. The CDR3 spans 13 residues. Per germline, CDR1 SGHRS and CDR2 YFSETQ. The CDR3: CASSLGGDEKLFF. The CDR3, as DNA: TGCGCCAGCAGCTTGGGGGGTGATGAAAAACTGTTTTTT. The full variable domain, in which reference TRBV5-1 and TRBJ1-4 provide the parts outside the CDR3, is KAGVTQTPRYLIKTRGQQVTLSCSPISGHRSVSWYQQTPGQGLQFLFEYFSETQRNKGNFPGRFSGRQFSNSRSEMNVSTLELGDSALYLCASSLGGDEKLFFGSGTQLSVL.

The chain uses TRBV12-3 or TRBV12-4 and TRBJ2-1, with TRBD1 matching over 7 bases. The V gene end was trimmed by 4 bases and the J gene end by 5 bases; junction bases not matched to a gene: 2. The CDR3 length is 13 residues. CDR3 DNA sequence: TGTGCCAGCAGTTGGGACAGCGACAATGAGCAGTTCTTC. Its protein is CASSWDSDNEQFF.

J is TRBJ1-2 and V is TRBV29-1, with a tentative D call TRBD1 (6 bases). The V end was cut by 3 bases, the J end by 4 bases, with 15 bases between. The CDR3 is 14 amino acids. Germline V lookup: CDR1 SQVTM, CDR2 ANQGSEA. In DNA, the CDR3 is TGCAGCGTTGAGCCCACAGGGACCAGCTATGGCTACACCTTC. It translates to CSVEPTGTSYGYTF.

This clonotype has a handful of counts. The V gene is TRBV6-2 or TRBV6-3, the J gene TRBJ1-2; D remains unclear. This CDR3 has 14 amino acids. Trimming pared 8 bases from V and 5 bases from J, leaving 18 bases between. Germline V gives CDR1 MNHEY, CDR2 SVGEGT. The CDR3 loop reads CASCPSKGGYGYTF. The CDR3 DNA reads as TGTGCCAGCTGCCCATCGAAGGGAGGGTATGGCTACACCTTC.

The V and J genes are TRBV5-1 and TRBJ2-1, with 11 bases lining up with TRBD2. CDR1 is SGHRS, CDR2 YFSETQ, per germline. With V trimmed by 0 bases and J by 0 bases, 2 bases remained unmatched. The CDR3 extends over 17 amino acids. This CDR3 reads CASSLGTSGYSYNEQFF. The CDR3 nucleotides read TGCGCCAGCAGCTTGGGGACTAGCGGGTACTCCTACAATGAGCAGTTCTTC.

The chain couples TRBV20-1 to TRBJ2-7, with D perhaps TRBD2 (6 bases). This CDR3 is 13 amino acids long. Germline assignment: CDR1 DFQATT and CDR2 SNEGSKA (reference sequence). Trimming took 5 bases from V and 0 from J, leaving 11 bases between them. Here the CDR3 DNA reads TGCAGTGCTCCCCACGGGAGCTCCTACGAGCAGTACTTC. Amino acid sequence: CSAPHGSSYEQYF.

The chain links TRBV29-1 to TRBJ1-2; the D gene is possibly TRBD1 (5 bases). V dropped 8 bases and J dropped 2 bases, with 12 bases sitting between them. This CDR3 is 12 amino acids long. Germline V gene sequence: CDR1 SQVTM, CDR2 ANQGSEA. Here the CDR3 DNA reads TGCAGCTCTCTAGACAGAAACTATGGCTACACCTTC. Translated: CSSLDRNYGYTF.

Here the CDR3 DNA reads TGTGCCAGCAGCCGACTAGCGGGGGGTCACAGAACATCACCCACAGATACGCAGTATTTT. It is translated as CASSRLAGGHRTSPTDTQYF. J is TRBJ2-3 and V is TRBV14; TRBD2 matches at 13 bases. The CDR3 totals 20 residues. The germline CDR1 and CDR2 sequences are SGHDN and FVKESK. The V gene end was trimmed by 4 bases and the J gene end by 2 bases; junction bases not matched to a gene: 15. Supplemented by reference TRBV14 and TRBJ2-3, the full variable domain reads EAGVTQFPSHSVIEKGQTVTLRCDPISGHDNLYWYRRVMGKEIKFLLHFVKESKQDESGMPNNRFLAERTGGTYSTLKVQPAELEDSGVYFCASSRLAGGHRTSPTDTQYFGPGTRLTVL.

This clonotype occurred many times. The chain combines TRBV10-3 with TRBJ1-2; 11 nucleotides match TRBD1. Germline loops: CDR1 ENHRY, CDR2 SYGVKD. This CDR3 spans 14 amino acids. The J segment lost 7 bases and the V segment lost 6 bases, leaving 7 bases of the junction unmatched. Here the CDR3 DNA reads TGTGCCATCAGCCTAGGACAGGGGGCGTTTGGCTACACCTTC. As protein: CAISLGQGAFGYTF.

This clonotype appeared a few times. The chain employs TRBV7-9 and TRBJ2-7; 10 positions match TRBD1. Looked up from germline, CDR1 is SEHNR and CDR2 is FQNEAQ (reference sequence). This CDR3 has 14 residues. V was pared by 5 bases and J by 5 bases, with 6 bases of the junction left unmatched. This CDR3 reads CASSPDRGGHEQYF. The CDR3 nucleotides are TGTGCCAGCAGCCCGGACAGGGGGGGTCACGAGCAGTACTTC. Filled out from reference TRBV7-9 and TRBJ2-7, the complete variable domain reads DTGVSQNPRHKITKRGQNVTFRCDPISEHNRLYWYRQTLGQGPEFLTYFQNEAQLEKSRLLSDRFSAERPKGSFSTLEIQRTEQGDSAMYLCASSPDRGGHEQYFGPGTRLTVT.